This T cell receptor beta chain was recorded in a study of blood T cell repertoires in COVID-19. Across the whole study: Sources were T cells, B-cell-depleted T cells, or PBMCs; the material itself was cDNA or gDNA.

Clones were sequenced by immunoSEQ multiplex PCR, and TCRdb holds only the in-frame ones, with some missing. This table holds about 320,000 clones, 85% found once. The CDR3 runs 17 residues. Germline V gene lookup returns CDR1 LGHNA and CDR2 YSLEER. Participant ages covered 18 to 89 years across 25 or so US areas. Worth noting for this clone: Germline and junction disagree at one end, which may indicate a read error.

This receptor was taken from a woman between 25 and 40 years old who had been exposed to COVID-19. V and J are TRBV4-3 and TRBJ1-1, with 7 bases fitting TRBD1. The sequencing input was PBMCs or T cells enriched from blood (not recorded which). The chain's CDR3 is CASNQVGKGARNTEAFF. The CDR3 nucleotides read TGCGCCAGCAACCAAGTAGGAAAGGGGGCGCGGAACACTGAAGCTTTCTTT.